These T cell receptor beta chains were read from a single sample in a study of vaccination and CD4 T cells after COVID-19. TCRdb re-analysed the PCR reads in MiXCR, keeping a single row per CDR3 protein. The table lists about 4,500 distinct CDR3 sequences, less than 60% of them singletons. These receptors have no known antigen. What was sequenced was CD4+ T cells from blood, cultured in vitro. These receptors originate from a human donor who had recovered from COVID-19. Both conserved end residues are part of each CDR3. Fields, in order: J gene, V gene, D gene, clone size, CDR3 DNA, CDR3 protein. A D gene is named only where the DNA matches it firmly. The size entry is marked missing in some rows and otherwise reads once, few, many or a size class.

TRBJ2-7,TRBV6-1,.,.,TGTGCCAGCAGGGGATCCCCACTTGGCGAGCAGTACTTC,CASRGSPLGEQYF
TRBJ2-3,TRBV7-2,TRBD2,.,TGTGCCAGCAGCTTAGCTGGCGGGGGGGGGGGCACAGATACGCAGTATTTT,CASSLAGGGGGTDTQYF
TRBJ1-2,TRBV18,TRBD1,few,TGTGCCAGCTCACAGGGACAGGGAATGGACTATGGCTACACCTTC,CASSQGQGMDYGYTF
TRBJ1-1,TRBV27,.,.,TGTGCCAGCAGTCCCGGGGACCGAAACACTGAAGCTTTCTTT,CASSPGDRNTEAFF
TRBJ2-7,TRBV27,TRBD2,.,TGTGCCAGCAGTTCACGGGGGACTAGCGGGAAGAGGGAGCAGTACTTC,CASSSRGTSGKREQYF
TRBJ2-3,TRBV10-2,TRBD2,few,TGCGCCAGCAGTGAGTCCCGGTGGGAGGGCCCCGATACGCAGTATTTT,CASSESRWEGPDTQYF
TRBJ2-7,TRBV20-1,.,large,TGCAGTGCTAGGCGGCCAACCTACGAGCAGTACTTC,CSARRPTYEQYF
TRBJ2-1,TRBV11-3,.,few,TGTGCCAGTGGGACCCAGGAGCAGTTCTTC,CASGTQEQFF
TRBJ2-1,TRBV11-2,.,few,TGTGCCAGCAGCTTAGAACCCCCAGGGCAGTTCTTC,CASSLEPPGQFF
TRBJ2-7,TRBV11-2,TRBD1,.,TGTGCCAGCAGCGCCACGGGACAGGGGGCCTACGAGCAGTACTTC,CASSATGQGAYEQYF
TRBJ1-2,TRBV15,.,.,TGTGCCACCAGCAGAGAATCCGGGGACCGGCAGGGTGGCTACACCTTC,CATSRESGDRQGGYTF
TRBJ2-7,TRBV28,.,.,TGTGCCAGCAGCTCTGTATGGTCTTCCCTCTACGAGCAGTACTTC,CASSSVWSSLYEQYF
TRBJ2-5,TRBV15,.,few,TGTGCCACCAGCAGAGATCCCTCTGGGGAGACCCAGTACTTC,CATSRDPSGETQYF
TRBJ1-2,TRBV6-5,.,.,TGTGCCAGCAGTTACTCGGGCTCCAGCTATGGCTACACCTTC,CASSYSGSSYGYTF
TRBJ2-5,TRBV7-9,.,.,TGTGCCAGCAGCTTATCCAGGTTGGAGACCCAGTACTTC,CASSLSRLETQYF
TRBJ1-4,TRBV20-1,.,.,TGCAGTGCTAGAAATGGACCCTGGGATGAAAAACTGTTTTTT,CSARNGPWDEKLFF
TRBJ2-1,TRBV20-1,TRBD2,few,TGCAGTGCTAGACCCCCCCTTAGGACTAGCGGGGCATACAATGAGCAGTTCTTC,CSARPPLRTSGAYNEQFF
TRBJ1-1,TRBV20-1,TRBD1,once,TGCAGTGCTAAGAATGACAGGGGGAGCACTGAAGCTTTCTTT,CSAKNDRGSTEAFF
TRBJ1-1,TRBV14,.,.,TGTGCCAGCAGCCAAGTCCCCTTTCGACAGGCAAGGGCAAACACTGAAGCTTTCTTT,CASSQVPFRQARANTEAFF
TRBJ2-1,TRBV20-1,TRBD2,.,TGCAGTGCTTTTACTAGCGGGAGGGCCTCCGAGCAGTTCTTC,CSAFTSGRASEQFF
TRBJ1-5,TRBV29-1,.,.,TGCAGCGTTCGAGGGGCCGGGAGCAATCAGCCCCAGCATTTT,CSVRGAGSNQPQHF
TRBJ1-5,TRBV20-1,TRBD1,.,TGCAGTGCTAGGACAGGGTCCAATCAGCCCCAGCATTTT,CSARTGSNQPQHF
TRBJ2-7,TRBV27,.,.,TGTGCCAGCAGTTTCAGACCGCGGAGCTCCTACGAGCAGTACTTC,CASSFRPRSSYEQYF
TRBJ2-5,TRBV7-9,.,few,TGTGCCAGCAGCTACTACTACCAAGAGACCCAGTACTTC,CASSYYYQETQYF
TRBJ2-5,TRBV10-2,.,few,TGCGCCAGCAGTGAGTCGACACAGGGCATGGAGACCCAGTACTTC,CASSESTQGMETQYF
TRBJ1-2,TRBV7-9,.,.,TGTGTCAGCAGCCTGGGGCTAGAGGGAGCGGATGGCTACACCTTC,CVSSLGLEGADGYTF
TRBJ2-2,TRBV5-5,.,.,TGTGCCAGCAGCTTGCGAGGTCAGGCCGGGGAGCTGTTTTTT,CASSLRGQAGELFF
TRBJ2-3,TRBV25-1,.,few,TGTGCCAGCAGTTCAGAACTAGTGGGCACAGATACGCAGTATTTT,CASSSELVGTDTQYF
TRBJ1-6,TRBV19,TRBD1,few,TGTGCCAGTAGTTCCGACCAACAGGGGGTGGATAATTCACCCCTCCACTTT,CASSSDQQGVDNSPLHF
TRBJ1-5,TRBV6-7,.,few,TGTGCCAGCAGTTACTCGAGGGCCTTCCTAAATCAGCCCCAGCATTTT,CASSYSRAFLNQPQHF
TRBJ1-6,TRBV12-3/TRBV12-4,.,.,TGTGCCAGCAGTCCATTACGGGGGTCACCCCTCCACTTT,CASSPLRGSPLHF
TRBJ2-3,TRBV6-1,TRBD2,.,TGTGCCGGCGCCGGGTTAGCGGGGGGCCGGGGTACGCAGTATTTT,CAGAGLAGGRGTQYF
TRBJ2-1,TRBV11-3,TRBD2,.,TGTGCCAGCAGCCCCAGCGGGGGACCCTACAATGAGCAGTTCTTC,CASSPSGGPYNEQFF
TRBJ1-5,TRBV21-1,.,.,TGTGCCAGCAGCACCGGGACAGGGGCAGTTTATCTCCAGCATTTT,CASSTGTGAVYLQHF
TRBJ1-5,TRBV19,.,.,TGTGCCAGTAGGGGATATAGCAATCAGCCCCAGCATTTT,CASRGYSNQPQHF
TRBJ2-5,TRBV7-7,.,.,TGTGCCAGCAGCCCTTCGGGGGTTTTGGTGGAGACCCAGTACTTC,CASSPSGVLVETQYF
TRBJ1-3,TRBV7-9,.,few,TGTGCCAGCAGCTTAGGTGGAGGGGAAAACACCATATATTTT,CASSLGGGENTIYF
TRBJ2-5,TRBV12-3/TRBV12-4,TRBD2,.,TGTGCCAGCAGCGAAGACGGGACTAGGGACCGGGTGTACTTC,CASSEDGTRDRVYF
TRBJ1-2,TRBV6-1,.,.,TGTGCCATCAGTGAGTCGGGAAGGGGGAACTATGGCTACACCTTC,CAISESGRGNYGYTF
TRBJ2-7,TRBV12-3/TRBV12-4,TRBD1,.,TGTGCCAGCAGTTTACGAAGGAAACAGACAGGGACCTACGAGCAGTACTTC,CASSLRRKQTGTYEQYF
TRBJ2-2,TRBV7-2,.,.,TGTGCCAGCAGCTTAGACCACGCGAACACCGGGGAGCTGTTTTTT,CASSLDHANTGELFF
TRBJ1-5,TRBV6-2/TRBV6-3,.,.,TGTGCCAGCAGTCTACCCCTAGGGGGACAGCCCCAGCATTTT,CASSLPLGGQPQHF
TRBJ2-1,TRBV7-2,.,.,TGTGCCAGCAGCTTAGGAGTACAGGGCGGTGAGCAGTTCTTC,CASSLGVQGGEQFF
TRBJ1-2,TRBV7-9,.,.,TGTGCCAGCAGCTTAGGGGCGGGAAACTATGGCTACACCTTC,CASSLGAGNYGYTF